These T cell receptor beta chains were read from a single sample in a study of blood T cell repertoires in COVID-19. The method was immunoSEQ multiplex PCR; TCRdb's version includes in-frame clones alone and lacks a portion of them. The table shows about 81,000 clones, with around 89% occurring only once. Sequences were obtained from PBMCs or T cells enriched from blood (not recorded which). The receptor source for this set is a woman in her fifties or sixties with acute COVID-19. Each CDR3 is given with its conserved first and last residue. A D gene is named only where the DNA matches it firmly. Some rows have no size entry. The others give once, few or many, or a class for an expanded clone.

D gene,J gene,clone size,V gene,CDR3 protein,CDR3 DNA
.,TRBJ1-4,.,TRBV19,CASNEIDSSNEKLFF,TGTGCCAGTAACGAAATCGACAGCTCTAATGAAAAACTGTTTTTT
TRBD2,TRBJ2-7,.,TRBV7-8,CASSLEGGRENEQYF,TGTGCCAGCAGCTTAGAGGGCGGGAGGGAAAACGAGCAGTACTTC
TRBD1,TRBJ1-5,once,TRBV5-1,CASSSGAGGGNQPQHF,TGCGCCAGCAGCTCCGGGGCAGGGGGTGGCAATCAGCCCCAGCATTTT
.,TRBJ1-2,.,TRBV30,CARTLQGNYGYTF,TGTGCCAGGACTCTTCAGGGGAACTATGGCTACACCTTC
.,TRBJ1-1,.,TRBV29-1,CSVRRVNTEAFF,TGCAGCGTCCGACGGGTGAACACTGAAGCTTTCTTT
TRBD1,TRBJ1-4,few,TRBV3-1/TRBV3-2,CASSQRQGGSEKLFF,TGTGCCAGCAGCCAGAGACAGGGCGGTAGTGAAAAACTGTTTTTT
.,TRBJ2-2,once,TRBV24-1,CATSKDKGSDGELFF,TGTGCCACCAGTAAGGACAAGGGGTCCGACGGGGAGCTGTTTTTT
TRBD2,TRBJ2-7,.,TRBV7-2,CASSLVGRADTSHEQYF,TGTGCCAGCAGCTTAGTCGGGAGGGCCGACACCTCCCACGAGCAGTACTTC
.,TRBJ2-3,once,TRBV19,CASQGTTDTQYF,TGTGCCAGTCAGGGGACCACAGATACGCAGTATTTT
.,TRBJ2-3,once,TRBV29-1,CSVESRGSLTDTQYF,TGCAGCGTTGAATCAAGGGGGTCACTCACAGATACGCAGTATTTT
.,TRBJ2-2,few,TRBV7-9,CASSLGSGELFF,TGTGCCAGCAGCTTAGGTTCTGGGGAGCTGTTTTTT
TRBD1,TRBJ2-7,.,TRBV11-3,CASSLSTGGLGEQYF,TGTGCCAGCAGCTTAAGTACAGGGGGCTTAGGCGAGCAGTACTTC
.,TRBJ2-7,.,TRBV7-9,CASSLIDGGRSYEQYF,TGTGCCAGCAGCTTAATCGACGGCGGGCGCTCCTACGAGCAGTACTTC
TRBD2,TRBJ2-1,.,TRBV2,CASRSGRSDNEQFF,TGTGCCAGCAGGAGCGGGAGAAGCGACAATGAGCAGTTCTTC
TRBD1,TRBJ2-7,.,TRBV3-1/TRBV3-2,CASSQVGTGGYEQYF,TGTGCCAGCAGCCAAGTGGGGACAGGGGGATACGAGCAGTACTTC
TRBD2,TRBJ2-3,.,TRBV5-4,CASSEGLAPSTDTQYF,TGTGCCAGCAGCGAGGGACTAGCGCCTAGCACAGATACGCAGTATTTT
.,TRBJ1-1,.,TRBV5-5,CASSFSRGTEAFF,TGTGCCAGCAGCTTTTCTAGGGGAACTGAAGCTTTCTTT
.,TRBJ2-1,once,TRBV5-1,CASRTRQEDGEQFF,TGCGCCAGCAGGACCAGACAGGAGGACGGGGAGCAGTTCTTC
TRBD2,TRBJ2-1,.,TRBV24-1,CATSDPGGPHNEQFF,TGTGCCACCAGTGACCCGGGAGGGCCCCACAATGAGCAGTTCTTC
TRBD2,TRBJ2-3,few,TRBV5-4,CASSLALAGRKDTQYF,TGTGCCAGCAGCTTGGCACTAGCGGGGAGGAAAGATACGCAGTATTTT
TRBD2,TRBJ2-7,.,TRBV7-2,CASSSGLAGDEQYF,TGTGCCAGCAGCTCGGGACTAGCGGGAGACGAGCAGTACTTC
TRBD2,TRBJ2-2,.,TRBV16,CASSQSTSGTGELFF,TGTGCCAGCAGCCAATCGACTAGCGGCACCGGGGAGCTGTTTTTT
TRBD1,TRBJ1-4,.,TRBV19,CASSTDRGEKLFF,TGTGCCAGTAGTACCGACAGGGGTGAAAAACTGTTTTTT
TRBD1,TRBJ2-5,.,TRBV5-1,CASSPVTGGGETQYF,TGCGCCAGCAGCCCCGTAACAGGGGGCGGGGAGACCCAGTACTTC
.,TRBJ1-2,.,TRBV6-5,CASTRGGYGYTF,TGTGCCAGCACCCGGGGGGGCTATGGCTACACCTTC
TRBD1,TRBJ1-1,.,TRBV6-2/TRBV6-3,CASSRSQGAVNTEAFF,TGTGCCAGCAGCCGCTCTCAGGGGGCGGTCAACACTGAAGCTTTCTTT
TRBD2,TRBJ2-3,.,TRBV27,CASRGLAASTDTQYF,TGTGCCAGCAGAGGACTAGCGGCTAGCACAGATACGCAGTATTTT
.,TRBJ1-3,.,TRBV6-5,CASSSDRSPGNTIYF,TGTGCCAGCAGTTCCGACAGGAGTCCTGGAAACACCATATATTTT
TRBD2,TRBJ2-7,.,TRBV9,CASSLTGTSGSYEQYF,TGTGCCAGCAGCTTAACCGGGACTAGCGGGTCCTACGAGCAGTACTTC
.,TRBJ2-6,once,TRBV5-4,CASSADSGRSSGANVLTF,TGTGCCAGCAGCGCCGATAGCGGACGAAGCTCTGGGGCCAACGTCCTGACTTTC
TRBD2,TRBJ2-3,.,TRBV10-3,CAISESSGSADTQYF,TGTGCCATCAGTGAGTCAAGCGGGAGTGCAGATACGCAGTATTTT
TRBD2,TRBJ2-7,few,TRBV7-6,CASSFGTSGYEQYF,TGTGCCAGCAGCTTTGGGACTAGCGGATACGAGCAGTACTTC
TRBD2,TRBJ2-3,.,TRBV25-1,CASGLAGHDTQYF,TGTGCCAGCGGACTAGCGGGTCACGATACGCAGTATTTT
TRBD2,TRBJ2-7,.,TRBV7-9,CASSLAVGGKDEQYF,TGTGCCAGCAGCTTGGCGGTGGGAGGGAAGGACGAGCAGTACTTC
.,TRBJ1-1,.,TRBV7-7,CASSRDTGVNTEAFF,TGTGCTAGCAGCCGGGACACAGGCGTGAACACTGAAGCTTTCTTT
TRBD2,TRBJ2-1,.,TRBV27,CASSRTSYSEQFF,TGTGCCAGCAGTCGGACTAGTTACAGTGAGCAGTTCTTC
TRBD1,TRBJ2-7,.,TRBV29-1,CSVEGGQGYEQYF,TGCAGCGTTGAAGGGGGACAGGGATACGAGCAGTACTTC
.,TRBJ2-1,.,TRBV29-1,CSEGGGPSNEQFF,TGCAGCGAAGGGGGAGGGCCCAGCAATGAGCAGTTCTTC
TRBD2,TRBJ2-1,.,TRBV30,CAWSLGLPPYNEQFF,TGTGCCTGGAGTTTGGGACTACCCCCCTACAATGAGCAGTTCTTC
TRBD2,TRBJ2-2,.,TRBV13,CASSARTSGRRAGELFF,TGTGCCAGCAGTGCCCGGACTAGCGGGAGAAGGGCCGGGGAGCTGTTTTTT
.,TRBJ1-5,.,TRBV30,CAWSVGGSNQPQHF,TGTGCCTGGAGTGTGGGGGGTAGCAATCAGCCCCAGCATTTT